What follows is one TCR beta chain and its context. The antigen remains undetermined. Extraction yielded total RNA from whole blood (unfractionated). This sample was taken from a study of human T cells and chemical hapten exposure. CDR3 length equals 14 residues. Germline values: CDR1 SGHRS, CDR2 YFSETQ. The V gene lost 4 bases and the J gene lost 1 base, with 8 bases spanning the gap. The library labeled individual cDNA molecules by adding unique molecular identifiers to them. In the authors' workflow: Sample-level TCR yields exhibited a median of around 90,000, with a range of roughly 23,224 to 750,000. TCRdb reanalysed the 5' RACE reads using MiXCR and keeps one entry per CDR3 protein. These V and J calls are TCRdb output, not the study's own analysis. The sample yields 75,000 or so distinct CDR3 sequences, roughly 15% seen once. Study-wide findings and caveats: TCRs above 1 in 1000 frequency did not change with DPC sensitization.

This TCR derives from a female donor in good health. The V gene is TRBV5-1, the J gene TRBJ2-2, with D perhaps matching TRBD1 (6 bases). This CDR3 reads CASSPTGNTGELFF. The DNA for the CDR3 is TGCGCCAGCAGCCCGACAGGGAACACCGGGGAGCTGTTTTTT.